This TCR beta chain originates from a study of T-cell reconstitution after alpha-beta-depleted transplantation in children. Study-wide points: TCRbeta diversity was high at day 60 in some patients (a result of surviving recipient T cells and thymic progenitors). Counts and diversity of T cells one year after transplant came mostly from newly produced T cells. Several hundred expanded graft clones reportedly supplied alpha-beta T cells about two months after transplant.

This clonotype was seen at least ten times. No antigen is known for it. Preparing the TCRbeta library involved the use of unique molecular identifiers. One entry per CDR3 protein results from TCRdb running MiXCR on the PCR reads. The top ten clones hold 23% of a sample with around 300,000 distinct CDR3 sequences, approximately 10% of them seen once. Germline V gives CDR1 SGHKS, CDR2 YYEKEE (reference sequence). CDR3 length: 16 amino acids. After removal of 2 bases from V and 0 bases from J, the junction contained 3 bases not matched to a gene. The sequence was obtained from a male patient under 10 years old who had a stem cell transplant for chronic granulomatous disease, so the T cells may come from the graft donor. The sequences come from peripheral blood, collected 180 days after TCRalphabeta/CD19-depleted stem cell transplant. The chain joins TRBV5-5 to TRBJ2-4; the match to TRBD1 covers 9 bases. This chain's CDR3 is CASSFTGGLAKNIQYF. CDR3 bases: TGTGCCAGCAGCTTCACAGGGGGCTTAGCCAAAAACATTCAGTACTTC.